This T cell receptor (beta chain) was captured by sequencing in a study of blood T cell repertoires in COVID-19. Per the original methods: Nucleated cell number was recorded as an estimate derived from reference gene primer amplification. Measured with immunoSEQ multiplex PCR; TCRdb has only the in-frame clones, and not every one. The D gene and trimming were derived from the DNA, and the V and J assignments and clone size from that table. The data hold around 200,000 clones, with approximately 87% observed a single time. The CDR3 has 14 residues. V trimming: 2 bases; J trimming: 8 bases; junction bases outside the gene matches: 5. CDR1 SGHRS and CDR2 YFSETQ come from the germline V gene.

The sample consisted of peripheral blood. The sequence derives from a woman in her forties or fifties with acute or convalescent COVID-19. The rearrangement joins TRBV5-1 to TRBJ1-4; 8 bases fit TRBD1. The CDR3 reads CASSFQGAGEKLFF. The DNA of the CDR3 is TGCGCCAGCAGCTTTCAGGGGGCAGGAGAAAAACTGTTTTTT. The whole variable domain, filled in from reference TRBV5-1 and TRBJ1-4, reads KAGVTQTPRYLIKTRGQQVTLSCSPISGHRSVSWYQQTPGQGLQFLFEYFSETQRNKGNFPGRFSGRQFSNSRSEMNVSTLELGDSALYLCASSFQGAGEKLFFGSGTQLSVL.